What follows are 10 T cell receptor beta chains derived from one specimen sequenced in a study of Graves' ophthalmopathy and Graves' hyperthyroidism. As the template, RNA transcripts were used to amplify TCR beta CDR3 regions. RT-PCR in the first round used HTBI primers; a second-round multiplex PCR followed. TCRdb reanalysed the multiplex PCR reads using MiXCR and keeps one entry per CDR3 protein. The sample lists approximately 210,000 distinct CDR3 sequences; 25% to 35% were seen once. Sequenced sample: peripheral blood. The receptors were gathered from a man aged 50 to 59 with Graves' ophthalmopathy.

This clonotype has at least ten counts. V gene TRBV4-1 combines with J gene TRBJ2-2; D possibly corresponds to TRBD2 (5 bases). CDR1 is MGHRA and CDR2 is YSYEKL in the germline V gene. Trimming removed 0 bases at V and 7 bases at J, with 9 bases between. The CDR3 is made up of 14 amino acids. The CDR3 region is CASSQERVNGELFF. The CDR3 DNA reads TGCGCCAGCAGCCAAGAGAGGGTAAACGGGGAGCTGTTTTTT.

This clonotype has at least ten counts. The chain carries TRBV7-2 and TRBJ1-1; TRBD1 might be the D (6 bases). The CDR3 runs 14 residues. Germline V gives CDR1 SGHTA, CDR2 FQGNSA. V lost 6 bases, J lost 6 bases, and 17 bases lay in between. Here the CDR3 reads CASRPAGVLAEAFF. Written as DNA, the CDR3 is TGTGCCAGCAGGCCAGCAGGGGTACTTGCTGAAGCTTTCTTT.

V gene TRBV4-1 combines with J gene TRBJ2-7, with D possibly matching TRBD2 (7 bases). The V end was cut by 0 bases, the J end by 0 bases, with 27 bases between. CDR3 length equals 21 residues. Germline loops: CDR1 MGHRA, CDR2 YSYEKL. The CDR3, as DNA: TGCGCCAGCAGCCAAGATAGCCCCCGGGGGGCCGGCCTCACATCCTCCTACGAGCAGTACTTC. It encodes CASSQDSPRGAGLTSSYEQYF.

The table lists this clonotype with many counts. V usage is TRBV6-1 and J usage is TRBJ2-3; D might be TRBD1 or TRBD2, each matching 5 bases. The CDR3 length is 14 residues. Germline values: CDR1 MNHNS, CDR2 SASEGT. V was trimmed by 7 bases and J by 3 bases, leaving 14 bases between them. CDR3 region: CASTGLAPTDTQYF. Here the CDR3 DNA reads TGTGCCAGCACGGGGCTAGCTCCAACAGATACGCAGTATTTT.

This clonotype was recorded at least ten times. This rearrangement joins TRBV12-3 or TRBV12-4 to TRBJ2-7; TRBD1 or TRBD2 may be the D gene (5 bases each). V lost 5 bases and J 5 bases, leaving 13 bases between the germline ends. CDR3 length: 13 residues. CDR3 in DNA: TGTGCCAGCAGTCTCTGGGGGAGAGACGAGCAGTACTTC. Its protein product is CASSLWGRDEQYF.

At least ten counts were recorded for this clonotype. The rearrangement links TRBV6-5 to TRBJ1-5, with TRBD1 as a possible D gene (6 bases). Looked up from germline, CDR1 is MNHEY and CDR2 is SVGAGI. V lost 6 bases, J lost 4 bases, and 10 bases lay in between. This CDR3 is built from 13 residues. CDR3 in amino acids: CASSSGENQPQHF. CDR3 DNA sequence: TGTGCCAGCAGCTCAGGGGAAAATCAGCCCCAGCATTTT.

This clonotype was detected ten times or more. This chain's CDR3 is CSRPWGRHIQYF. CDR3 nucleotide sequence: TGCAGTCGCCCTTGGGGGAGACACATTCAGTACTTC. The V gene is TRBV20-1, the J gene TRBJ2-4, with D perhaps matching TRBD1 or TRBD2 (5 bases each). V lost 8 bases to trimming and J lost 8 bases, with 16 bases between them. The CDR3 is made up of 12 amino acids. Germline lookup yields CDR1 DFQATT and CDR2 SNEGSKA (reference sequence).

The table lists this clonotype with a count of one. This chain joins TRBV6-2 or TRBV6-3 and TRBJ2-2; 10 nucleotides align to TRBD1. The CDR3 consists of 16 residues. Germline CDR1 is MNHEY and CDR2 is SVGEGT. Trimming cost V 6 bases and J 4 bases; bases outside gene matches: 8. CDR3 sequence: CASRFFGTGVTGELFF. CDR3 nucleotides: TGTGCCAGCAGATTTTTTGGGACAGGGGTCACCGGGGAGCTGTTTTTT.

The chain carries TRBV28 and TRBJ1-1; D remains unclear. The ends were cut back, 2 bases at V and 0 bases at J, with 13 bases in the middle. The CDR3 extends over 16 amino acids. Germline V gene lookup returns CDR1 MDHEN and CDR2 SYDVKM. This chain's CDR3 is CASSLDPKSVNTEAFF. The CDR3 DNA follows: TGTGCCAGCAGTTTAGACCCCAAGAGCGTGAACACTGAAGCTTTCTTT.

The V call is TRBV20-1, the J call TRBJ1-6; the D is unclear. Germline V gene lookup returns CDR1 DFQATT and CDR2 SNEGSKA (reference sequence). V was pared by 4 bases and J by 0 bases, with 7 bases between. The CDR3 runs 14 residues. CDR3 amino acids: CSATTSSYNSPLHF. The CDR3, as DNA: TGCAGTGCTACCACAAGCTCCTATAATTCACCCCTCCACTTT.